These T cell receptor beta chains were read from a single sample in a study of neoadjuvant nivolumab and ipilimumab in lung cancer. Repertoires were generated with immunoSEQ multiplex PCR, while TCRdb's copy carries only in-frame clones and drops some. The sample has some 31,000 clones; under 95% are singletons. The material was peripheral blood, obtained after neoadjuvant nivolumab, alone or with ipilimumab, at or shortly before surgery. The receptor set was obtained from an adult with non-small cell lung cancer. CDR3s include the opening cysteine and the closing phenylalanine or tryptophan. The order of the fields is V gene, J gene, D gene, clone size, CDR3 protein, CDR3 DNA. D genes are given only for firm matches. Rows give clone size only sometimes, using once, few, many, or a class for an expanded clone.

>TRBV7-9|TRBJ1-2|-|once
CASSLAQGAIYGYTF
TGTGCCAGCAGCTTAGCACAGGGCGCTATCTATGGCTACACCTTC
>TRBV5-3|TRBJ2-5|TRBD1|-
CARRKAQGVAETQYF
TGTGCCAGAAGAAAAGCCCAGGGGGTAGCAGAGACCCAGTACTTC
>TRBV6-1|TRBJ1-3|-|-
CASSEDSYGNTIYF
TGTGCCAGCAGTGAAGACAGTTATGGAAACACCATATATTTT
>TRBV5-6|TRBJ1-1|-|-
CASSIPTGNTEAFF
TGTGCCAGCAGCATCCCGACAGGGAACACTGAAGCTTTCTTT
>TRBV29-1|TRBJ1-1|-|-
CSVDLYTEAFF
TGCAGCGTTGACCTTTACACTGAAGCTTTCTTT
>TRBV5-1|TRBJ1-1|-|-
CASSLGPEAFF
TGCGCCAGCAGCTTGGGCCCTGAAGCTTTCTTT
>TRBV5-6|TRBJ1-2|-|-
CASSLGAWGGYTF
TGTGCCAGCAGCTTGGGAGCATGGGGAGGCTACACCTTC
>TRBV10-3|TRBJ2-2|-|-
CAISFAGDTGELFF
TGTGCCATCAGTTTCGCAGGCGACACCGGGGAGCTGTTTTTT
>TRBV14|TRBJ1-1|-|once
CASSPRRVGAFF
TGTGCCAGCAGCCCTCGAAGGGTTGGAGCTTTCTTT
>TRBV25-1|TRBJ2-2|-|-
CASASGLSGELFF
TGTGCCAGCGCGTCGGGACTTTCCGGGGAGCTGTTTTTT
>TRBV10-2|TRBJ1-4|-|-
CASSESGSEKLFF
TGCGCCAGCAGTGAGTCAGGGAGTGAAAAACTGTTTTTT
>TRBV6-1|TRBJ2-1|TRBD2|-
CASSEVAGKGLYNEQFF
TGTGCCAGCAGTGAAGTAGCGGGAAAGGGCCTTTACAATGAGCAGTTCTTC
>TRBV5-3|TRBJ1-2|-|-
CARSLGETNYGYTF
TGTGCCAGAAGCTTGGGGGAAACTAACTATGGCTACACCTTC
>TRBV2|TRBJ2-2|-|-
CASSSTGRSNTGELFF
TGTGCCAGCAGTTCTACCGGACGGTCGAACACCGGGGAGCTGTTTTTT
>TRBV18|TRBJ2-6|TRBD1|-
CASSLRTGNSGANVLTF
TGTGCCAGCTCATTAAGGACAGGTAACTCTGGGGCCAACGTCCTGACTTTC
>TRBV27|TRBJ2-4|-|-
CASSPVGRNIQYF
TGTGCCAGCAGCCCGGTTGGGCGAAACATTCAGTACTTC
>TRBV5-6|TRBJ1-3|-|-
CASSLGGRADTIYF
TGTGCCAGCAGCTTGGGGGGCAGGGCGGACACCATATATTTT
>TRBV18|TRBJ1-1|-|-
CASSPPGLTVNTEAFF
TGTGCCAGCTCACCTCCGGGCTTAACTGTGAACACTGAAGCTTTCTTT
>TRBV4-1|TRBJ1-1|TRBD1|-
CASRLGQGVTEAFF
TGCGCCAGCAGATTGGGACAGGGCGTCACTGAAGCTTTCTTT
>TRBV2|TRBJ2-1|-|-
CASTRVGGNEQFF
TGTGCCAGCACCAGGGTAGGTGGCAATGAGCAGTTCTTC